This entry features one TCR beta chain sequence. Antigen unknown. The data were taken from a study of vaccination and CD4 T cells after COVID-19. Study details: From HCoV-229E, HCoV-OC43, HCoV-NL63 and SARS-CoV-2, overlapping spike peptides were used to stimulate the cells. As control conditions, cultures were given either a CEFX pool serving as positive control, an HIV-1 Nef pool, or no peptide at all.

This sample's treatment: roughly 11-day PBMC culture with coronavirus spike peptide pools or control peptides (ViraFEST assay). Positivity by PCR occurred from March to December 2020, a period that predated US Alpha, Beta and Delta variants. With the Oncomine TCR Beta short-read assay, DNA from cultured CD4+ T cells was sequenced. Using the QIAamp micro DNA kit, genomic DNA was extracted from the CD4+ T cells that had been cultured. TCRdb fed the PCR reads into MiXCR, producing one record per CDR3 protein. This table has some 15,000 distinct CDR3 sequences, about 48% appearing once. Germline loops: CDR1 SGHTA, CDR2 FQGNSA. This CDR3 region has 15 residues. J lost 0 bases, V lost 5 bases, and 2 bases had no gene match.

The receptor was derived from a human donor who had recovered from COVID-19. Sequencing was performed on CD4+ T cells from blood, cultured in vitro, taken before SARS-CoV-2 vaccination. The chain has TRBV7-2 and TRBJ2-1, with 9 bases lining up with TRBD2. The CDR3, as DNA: TGTGCCAGCAGCGTTAGCGGGAGCTCCTACAATGAGCAGTTCTTC. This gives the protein CASSVSGSSYNEQFF.